This entry is about one T cell receptor beta chain. The CDR3 loop spans 16 amino acids. CDR1 is MGHRA, CDR2 YSYEKL, per germline. Trimming stripped 0 bases from V and 1 base from J, with 12 bases between. This entry is derived from a study of blood T cell repertoires in COVID-19. On the study more broadly: Specimens from acute and convalescent COVID-19 originated in the United States, Italy and Spain. PBMCs, B-cell-depleted T cells, or T cells were the source of the cDNA or gDNA that made up the material.

How the authors handled the data: Reference gene primers were amplified, and this amplification served to estimate nucleated cell counts. TCRdb's copy holds only in-frame clones and misses some; the assay was immunoSEQ multiplex PCR. V, J and clone size are those of that table, while D and trimming were read from the DNA. The sample contains around 100,000 clones, about 90% of which appear only once. The sequencing input was peripheral blood. The chain carries TRBV4-1 and TRBJ1-1; tentative D call: TRBD1 (6 bases). This receptor was identified in a human donor in a cohort sampled during active COVID-19. This chain's CDR3 is CASSQEGGGWNTEAFF. In DNA, the CDR3 is TGCGCCAGCAGCCAAGAAGGGGGAGGGTGGAACACTGAAGCTTTCTTT.